The next 13 T cell receptor beta chains were all read from a single sample in a study of blood T cell repertoires in COVID-19. The data were produced by immunoSEQ multiplex PCR, yet TCRdb's version contains in-frame clones alone and is incomplete. The table includes around 80,000 clones, 75% to 95% detected once. The sample comprised peripheral blood. The receptors were gathered from an elderly woman with acute or convalescent COVID-19.

J is TRBJ2-4 and V is TRBV7-9; D may be TRBD1 (6 bases). Germline V gene sequence: CDR1 SEHNR, CDR2 FQNEAQ (reference sequence). This CDR3 contains 16 residues. V gave up 5 bases and J gave up 1 base, with 15 bases separating them. CDR3 bases: TGTGCCAGCAGCCGTACAGGGTTTGGGGCCAAAAACATTCAGTACTTC. It codes for CASSRTGFGAKNIQYF.

This CDR3 reads CASSVAQGGKLFF. The CDR3 DNA follows: TGTGCCAGCAGCGTAGCGCAGGGAGGAAAACTGTTTTTT. This rearrangement joins TRBV9 to TRBJ1-4; D possibly corresponds to TRBD1 (5 bases). Trimming removed 0 bases at V and 10 bases at J, with 10 bases between. CDR1 and CDR2 (germline): SGDLS, YYNGEE. This CDR3 has 13 amino acids.

This chain uses TRBV5-1 with TRBJ2-2, with D maybe TRBD2 (5 bases). Germline V gene sequence: CDR1 SGHRS, CDR2 YFSETQ. The CDR3 covers 15 residues. Trimming removed 0 bases from V and 5 bases from J, with 11 bases in between. The CDR3 loop is CASSLGRDWTGELFF. The CDR3 nucleotides are TGCGCCAGCAGCTTGGGTCGGGATTGGACCGGGGAGCTGTTTTTT. Using reference TRBV5-1 and TRBJ2-2 for the parts outside the CDR3, the full variable domain is KAGVTQTPRYLIKTRGQQVTLSCSPISGHRSVSWYQQTPGQGLQFLFEYFSETQRNKGNFPGRFSGRQFSNSRSEMNVSTLELGDSALYLCASSLGRDWTGELFFGEGSRLTVL.

The V and J genes are TRBV9 and TRBJ1-2; D remains ambiguous. This CDR3 has 13 residues. Germline V gene data show CDR1 as SGDLS and CDR2 as YYNGEE. Trimming shortened V by 4 bases and J by 6 bases, and 13 bases separated the two germline ends. The CDR3 reads CASSRSTLDGYTF. DNA for the CDR3: TGTGCCAGCAGCCGTTCCACATTGGATGGCTACACCTTC.

This clone was seen a few times. CDR3: CASSYRQYQPQHF. The CDR3 nucleotides read TGTGCCAGCAGTTATCGACAGTATCAGCCCCAGCATTTT. The chain employs TRBV11-2 and TRBJ1-5; TRBD1 might be the D (5 bases). The CDR3 spans 13 residues. The germline gives CDR1 SGHAT, CDR2 FQNNGV. Trimming removed 6 bases at V and 5 bases at J, with 11 bases between.

The gene calls are TRBV18 and TRBJ2-7; 7 bases are shared with TRBD1. This CDR3 is built from 13 residues. V shed 5 bases, J shed 9 bases, and the junction held 10 bases outside the gene matches. Per germline, CDR1 KGHSH and CDR2 LQKENI. This CDR3 reads CASSVGTEQSQYF. In DNA, the CDR3 is TGTGCCAGCTCAGTAGGGACAGAACAATCGCAGTACTTC.

The chain recombines TRBV6-5 with TRBJ2-7, with a possible D match to TRBD1 (6 bases). The CDR3 sequence is 14 residues long. Germline V gives CDR1 MNHEY, CDR2 SVGAGI. V lost 2 bases and J lost 1, with 9 bases in between. The CDR3 DNA follows: TGTGCCAGCAGTTACCGAGACAGGTCCTACGAGCAGTACTTC. Translation gives CASSYRDRSYEQYF.

The rearrangement links TRBV6-1 to TRBJ1-5; TRBD1 might be the D (5 bases). V was trimmed by 0 bases and J by 0 bases, leaving 12 bases between them. The CDR3 runs to 17 residues. CDR1 is MNHNS and CDR2 is SASEGT in the germline V gene. The CDR3 loop is CASSEAARAYSNQPQHF. The CDR3 DNA reads TGTGCCAGCAGTGAAGCAGCCAGGGCTTATAGCAATCAGCCCCAGCATTTT.

The table lists this clone with a count of one. This chain joins TRBV5-1 and TRBJ1-3; 10 bases align to TRBD1. The CDR3 totals 16 residues. V lost 4 bases, J lost 4 bases, and 8 bases stayed unmatched. Germline assignment: CDR1 SGHRS and CDR2 YFSETQ. The CDR3 here is CASSDPGQGNGNTIYF. The CDR3 coding sequence is TGCGCCAGCAGCGACCCGGGACAGGGGAACGGAAACACCATATATTTT.

This chain uses TRBV5-6 with TRBJ1-4; D uncertain. V dropped 5 bases and J dropped 12 bases, with 17 bases sitting between them. The CDR3 is made up of 13 amino acids. Germline CDR1 and CDR2: SGHDT and YYEEEE. This chain's CDR3 is CASSHLGSQELFF. In nucleotides, the CDR3 is TGTGCCAGCAGTCACCTCGGGTCCCAAGAACTGTTTTTT. Variable domain in full (rest from reference TRBV5-6 and TRBJ1-4): DAGVTQSPTHLIKTRGQQVTLRCSPKSGHDTVSWYQQALGQGPQFIFQYYEEEERQRGNFPDRFSGHQFPNYSSELNVNALLLGDSALYLCASSHLGSQELFFGSGTQLSVL.

As DNA, the CDR3 is TGTGCCAGCAGTGGACAGTTGAACACTGAAGCTTTCTTT. It translates to CASSGQLNTEAFF. The chain has TRBV5-5 and TRBJ1-1; D perhaps matches TRBD1 (6 bases). Per the germline V gene, CDR1 is SGHKS and CDR2 is YYEKEE (reference sequence). Trimming left V 5 bases short and J 0 bases short, with 8 bases between. The CDR3 length is 13 residues.

This chain joins TRBV6-1 and TRBJ2-4; D is perhaps TRBD1 (6 bases). The CDR3 is made up of 14 amino acids. The germline V and J ends were trimmed by 3 bases and 6 bases, with 12 bases remaining between them. Germline loops: CDR1 MNHNS, CDR2 SASEGT. The chain's CDR3 is CASSDWGTPNIQYF. The CDR3, as DNA: TGTGCCAGCAGTGATTGGGGGACACCAAACATTCAGTACTTC.

This sequence joins TRBV11-2 and TRBJ2-2; D is unclear. The CDR3 runs to 13 residues. Germline CDR1 reads SGHAT; CDR2 reads FQNNGV. Trimming left V 0 bases short and J 7 bases short, with 6 bases between. The chain's CDR3 is CASSLDRGGELFF. The CDR3, as DNA: TGTGCCAGCAGCTTAGATCGAGGCGGGGAGCTGTTTTTT.